This is a list of T cell receptor beta chains from one sample in a study of patients and donors after allogeneic stem cell transplantation. Using its own MiXCR run on the RT-PCR reads, TCRdb lists one record per CDR3 protein. The data contain about a million distinct CDR3 sequences, roughly 18% of them singletons. Material: blood, either unsorted or a sorted T cell fraction (not recorded which). These receptors were obtained from a human donor who was either an allogeneic HSCT recipient or a stem cell or donor lymphocyte infusion donor (not recorded which). It is not recorded whose cells these are; they may come from a transplant donor. The CDR3 runs from the conserved cysteine through the conserved F or W. Fields, in order: D gene, J gene, V gene, clone size, CDR3 DNA, CDR3 protein. The D gene is left open where the match is weak. Part of the rows lack a size; the others show once, few, many or a class for expanded clones.

-,TRBJ1-1,TRBV2,few,TGTGCCAGCAGCGCGGACGGAAGCCAGAACACTGAAGCTTTCTTT,CASSADGSQNTEAFF
-,TRBJ1-1,TRBV6-6,-,TGTGCCAGCAGTGAAAGGCTCCTATTTGAAGCTTTCTTT,CASSERLLFEAFF
-,TRBJ2-1,TRBV6-2/TRBV6-3,few,TGTGCCAGCAGCCCTGGGTACGATGAGCAGTTCTTC,CASSPGYDEQFF
-,TRBJ1-1,TRBV4-1,many,TGTGCCAGCGGCAGGGACACTGAAGCTTTCTTT,CASGRDTEAFF
-,TRBJ2-5,TRBV6-5,few,TGTGCCAGCAGTTACTCGAGGCTAGGAGGAGAGACCCAGTACTTC,CASSYSRLGGETQYF
-,TRBJ2-7,TRBV9,few,TGTGCCAGCAGCGCGGGGCTTTTCAACTACGAGCAGTACTTC,CASSAGLFNYEQYF
-,TRBJ2-2,TRBV7-2,-,TGTGCCAGCAGCTTATGGGGTACGAACACCGGGGAGCTGTTTTTT,CASSLWGTNTGELFF
-,TRBJ2-3,TRBV2,-,TGTGCCAGCAGTGAATTGAGGGGCTCAGATACGCAGTATTTT,CASSELRGSDTQYF
-,TRBJ2-1,TRBV5-1,-,TGCGCCAGCAGCTTGGGCTATAGCGCCTACAATGAGCAGTTCTTC,CASSLGYSAYNEQFF
-,TRBJ2-2,TRBV7-3,once,TGTGCCAGCAGCCCGGGACTTGTAGCCGGGGAGCTGTTTTTT,CASSPGLVAGELFF
-,TRBJ2-7,TRBV18,few,TGTGCCAGCTCACCACCTCAAGTGGGAGATTCGGCCTACGAGCAGTACTTC,CASSPPQVGDSAYEQYF
TRBD1,TRBJ1-1,TRBV12-3/TRBV12-4,-,TGTGCCAGCAGTTTGTTAGACAGGGGTTACAACACTGAAGCTTTCTTT,CASSLLDRGYNTEAFF
-,TRBJ1-2,TRBV5-1,-,TGCGCCAGCAGCTCCCTCCAGGGAGCCCAGGGCTACACCTTC,CASSSLQGAQGYTF
-,TRBJ1-2,TRBV25-1,-,TGTGCCAGCAGTGAATCAAGGGAGAGGGCATCGATCGGCTACACCTTC,CASSESRERASIGYTF
-,TRBJ2-3,TRBV3-1,-,TGTGCCAGCAGCCAAGAGGAGGGGTGGATAGATACGCAGTATTTT,CASSQEEGWIDTQYF
TRBD2,TRBJ2-5,TRBV12-3/TRBV12-4,few,TGTGCCAGCAGTTTAAGTTGGCGGGGGGGGGAGACCCAGTACTTC,CASSLSWRGGETQYF
-,TRBJ2-7,TRBV11-2,few,TGTGCCAGCAGCCCCGTAGGTGAGCAGTACTTC,CASSPVGEQYF
-,TRBJ1-2,TRBV6-1,-,TGTGCCAGCAGTGCAACGCCCGGGACAACGGGCGGCTACACCTTC,CASSATPGTTGGYTF
TRBD1,TRBJ1-6,TRBV27,few,TGTGCCAGCAGCCGACAGGGTTATTCACCCCTCCACTTT,CASSRQGYSPLHF
TRBD1,TRBJ1-1,TRBV20-1,-,TGCAGTGCGGTGGGACAGGGGCGTATCGCTGAAGCTTTCTTT,CSAVGQGRIAEAFF
-,TRBJ2-4,TRBV5-8,few,TGTGCCAGCAGCTTGGCCAAGGCAGGGTCAAACATTCAGTACTTC,CASSLAKAGSNIQYF
TRBD1,TRBJ2-1,TRBV7-3,-,TGTGCCAGCAGCTTAGATCTGGACAGGGGACAACGGGGGCAGTTCTTC,CASSLDLDRGQRGQFF
-,TRBJ1-1,TRBV20-1,-,TGCAGTGCTAGAGGGGGCAGCTCGAACACTGAAGCTTTCTTT,CSARGGSSNTEAFF
-,TRBJ1-6,TRBV7-3,-,TGTGCCAGCAGCTCCTCGCCCAATTCACCCCTCCACTTT,CASSSSPNSPLHF
-,TRBJ1-6,TRBV20-1,many,TGCAGTGCCAACGCAGGGAGTAATTCACCCCTCCACTTT,CSANAGSNSPLHF
-,TRBJ2-1,TRBV12-3/TRBV12-4,-,TGTGCCAGCAGCCCTCAGGGAGGTATCGATGAGCAGTTCTTC,CASSPQGGIDEQFF
-,TRBJ2-7,TRBV7-9,few,TGTGCCAGCAGCTTAGTCCGGAGGCACAACGAGCAGTACTTC,CASSLVRRHNEQYF
-,TRBJ1-2,TRBV13,few,TGTGCCAGCAACCAGGTCGTAGAACAGGGTGGCTACACCTTC,CASNQVVEQGGYTF
-,TRBJ1-1,TRBV7-2,-,TGTGCCAGCAGCTTACCCTACAGCGATTTGAGCACTGAAGCTTTCTTT,CASSLPYSDLSTEAFF
TRBD2,TRBJ2-7,TRBV4-2,few,TGTGCCAGCAGCCAAGATTATGGGACTATCTACGAGCAGTACTTC,CASSQDYGTIYEQYF
TRBD1,TRBJ1-1,TRBV24-1,-,TGTGCCACCAGTGCGGTTGGACAGGGCTCTGAAGCTTTCTTT,CATSAVGQGSEAFF
-,TRBJ1-6,TRBV28,-,TGTGCCAGCAGTTTTGGGGGCGGTTCACCCCTCCACTTT,CASSFGGGSPLHF